The 15 T cell receptor beta chains presented below share a single source sample, sequenced in a study of CD4 T cells in relation to SARS-CoV-2 and coronaviruses. Their recognized antigens are unknown. The protocol was immunoSEQ multiplex PCR, while the TCRdb copy is restricted to in-frame clones and leaves out a portion. The sample includes over 15,000 clones, about three quarters of them seen just once. Unexposed donor CD4+ T cells date from about 2010-2018, before the COVID-19 pandemic. CD4+ T cells were isolated from the cells after nine to eleven days of culture. Specimen: CD4+ T cells from PBMCs, cultured in vitro. The receptor set was obtained from a human donor in good health.

The gene calls are TRBV28 and TRBJ1-6; TRBD1 aligns across 7 bases. Germline lookup yields CDR1 MDHEN and CDR2 SYDVKM. The V gene end was trimmed by 7 bases and the J gene end by 6 bases; junction bases not matched to a gene: 9. There are 15 residues in the CDR3. The CDR3 here is CASTSSGTANSPLHF. As DNA, the CDR3 is TGTGCCAGCACCTCCTCCGGGACAGCTAATTCACCCCTCCACTTT.

Worth noting for this clone: A junction boundary mismatches the germline segment, possibly from a read error. The chain has TRBV10-3 and TRBJ2-6, with D hard to call. From germline, CDR1 is ENHRY and CDR2 SYGVKD. The CDR3 loop spans 13 amino acids. The CDR3 loop reads CATSEAGANVLTF. DNA of the CDR3: TGTGCCACCAGTGAGGCTGGGGCCAACGTCCTGACTTTC.

This rearrangement joins TRBV19 to TRBJ2-3, with 15 bases that match TRBD2. V gave up 6 bases and J gave up 3 bases; unmatched junction bases: 7. CDR3 length: 17 amino acids. Germline CDR1 reads LNHDA; CDR2 reads SQIVND (reference sequence). The CDR3 DNA reads as TGTGCCAGTAGCACAGGACTAGCGGGAGGGGCAACAGATACGCAGTATTTT. Translated: CASSTGLAGGATDTQYF.

The chain carries TRBV4-1 and TRBJ1-2, with 10 bases identical to TRBD1. V dropped 4 bases and J dropped 8; count of bases not matched to a gene: 7. The V gene's germline CDR1 is MGHRA and CDR2 YSYEKL. The length of the CDR3 is 14 residues. The CDR3 DNA is TGCGCCAGCAGCCGAGGGACAGGGGAAGGGGGCTACACCTTC. Its protein is CASSRGTGEGGYTF.

The chain carries TRBV19 and TRBJ2-2; 7 bases match TRBD1. V shed 1 base and J 4 bases; nucleotides not matched to a gene: 6. The CDR3 loop spans 16 amino acids. Germline CDR1 and CDR2: LNHDA and SQIVND (reference sequence). The CDR3 bases are TGTGCCAGTAGTATAGGAGTGACAGGGATCACCGGGGAGCTGTTTTTT. It codes for CASSIGVTGITGELFF.

The chain uses TRBV10-3 and TRBJ1-2; D remains ambiguous. The V end lost 0 bases, the J end lost 5 bases, and 4 bases lay between the germline ends. CDR1 and CDR2 from the germline V gene are ENHRY and SYGVKD. The CDR3 spans 12 residues. CDR3 residues: CAISESVYGYTF. In DNA, the CDR3 is TGTGCCATCAGTGAGTCGGTATATGGCTACACCTTC.

The V and J genes are TRBV19 and TRBJ2-7; D gene ambiguous. The CDR3 contains 15 residues. The ends were cut back, 3 bases at V and 2 bases at J, with 14 bases in the middle. Germline CDR1 LNHDA, CDR2 SQIVND (reference sequence). The CDR3 DNA follows: TGTGCCAGTAGTATTACCCAGAACCCACCCTACGAGCAGTACTTC. Its translation is CASSITQNPPYEQYF.

A few counts support this clone. This chain's CDR3 is CASSLALSPGTGELFF. The CDR3 nucleotides read TGTGCCAGCAGCTTGGCTCTCTCCCCTGGGACCGGGGAGCTGTTTTTT. The chain employs TRBV5-8 and TRBJ2-2; no clear D. Per the germline V gene, CDR1 is SGHTS and CDR2 is YDEGEE. V lost 0 bases to trimming and J lost 5 bases, with 14 bases between them. The CDR3 length is 16 residues. The full variable domain, completed using reference TRBV5-8 and TRBJ2-2, is EAGVTQSPTHLIKTRGQQATLRCSPISGHTSVYWYQQALGLGLQFLLWYDEGEERNRGNFPPRFSGRQFPNYSSELNVNALELEDSALYLCASSLALSPGTGELFFGEGSRLTVL.

The CDR3 region has the DNA TGTGCCAGCAGCACAAGACTGATCTCCTACAATGAGCAGTTCTTC. It yields the protein CASSTRLISYNEQFF. This chain links TRBV21-1 with TRBJ2-1; the table calls TRBD2, which could not be checked here. TRBV21-1 is a pseudogene segment. This CDR3 is built from 15 residues.

The V gene is TRBV3-1 (or the pseudogene TRBV3-2), the J gene TRBJ1-1, with 9 bases aligning to TRBD1. The length of the CDR3 is 18 residues. V lost 4 bases, J lost 0 bases, and 12 bases stayed unmatched. In germline, CDR1 is LGHDT, CDR2 YNNKEL (reference sequence). As DNA, the CDR3 is TGTGCCAGCAGCCTCCCCTCCGGGACAGGGACGGTGAACACTGAAGCTTTCTTT. This encodes CASSLPSGTGTVNTEAFF.

The chain has TRBV9 and TRBJ2-5; D gene unclear. The V gene lost 0 bases and the J gene lost 4 bases, with 10 bases spanning the gap. This CDR3 spans 14 amino acids. Germline values: CDR1 SGDLS, CDR2 YYNGEE. CDR3 amino acids: CASSVGSFAETQYF. The DNA of the CDR3 is TGTGCCAGCAGCGTAGGGAGTTTTGCAGAGACCCAGTACTTC.

V gene TRBV6-2 or TRBV6-3 combines with J gene TRBJ1-3; D gene ambiguous. Germline CDR1 is MNHEY and CDR2 is SVGEGT. Deletions cut 5 bases from V and 0 bases from J, with 11 bases between. The CDR3 spans 15 residues. The CDR3 DNA follows: TGTGCCAGCAGTAAACAGTTCGCCTCTGGAAACACCATATATTTT. This gives the protein CASSKQFASGNTIYF.

V and J are TRBV5-1 and TRBJ2-3; D remains unclear. Between the trimmed V and J ends, which lost 4 bases and 0 bases, there was a span of 6 bases. CDR3 length: 13 residues. Germline loops: CDR1 SGHRS, CDR2 YFSETQ. The CDR3 spells CASSNGSTDTQYF. Written as DNA, the CDR3 is TGCGCCAGCAGCAACGGTAGCACAGATACGCAGTATTTT.

This clone was seen a handful of times. This sequence joins TRBV5-1 and TRBJ2-2; 12 positions agree with TRBD2. The length of the CDR3 is 16 residues. Germline loops: CDR1 SGHRS, CDR2 YFSETQ. The V segment lost 2 bases and the J segment 6 bases; nucleotides outside the gene matches: 5. The CDR3 DNA sequence: TGCGCCAGCAGCTTCGGACTAGCGGGATGGGCCGGGGAGCTGTTTTTT. It specifies CASSFGLAGWAGELFF.

This chain links TRBV2 with TRBJ1-6; D is perhaps TRBD1 (5 bases). Germline values: CDR1 SNHLY, CDR2 FYNNEI. This CDR3 has 14 amino acids. Trimming pared 6 bases from V and 9 bases from J, leaving 15 bases between. Here the CDR3 reads CASSRGDRTSPLHF. The CDR3 DNA follows: TGTGCCAGCAGCCGGGGCGATAGGACTTCACCCCTCCACTTT.